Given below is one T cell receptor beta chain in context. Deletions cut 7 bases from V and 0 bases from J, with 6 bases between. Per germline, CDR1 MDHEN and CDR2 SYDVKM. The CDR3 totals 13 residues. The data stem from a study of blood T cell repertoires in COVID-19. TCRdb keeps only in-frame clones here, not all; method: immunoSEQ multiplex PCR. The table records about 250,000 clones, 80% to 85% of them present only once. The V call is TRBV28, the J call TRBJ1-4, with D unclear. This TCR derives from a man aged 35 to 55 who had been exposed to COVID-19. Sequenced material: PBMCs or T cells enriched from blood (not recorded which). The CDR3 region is CASMRATNEKLFF. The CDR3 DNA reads TGTGCCAGCATGAGGGCAACTAATGAAAAACTGTTTTTT.